Sequencing of this T cell receptor beta chain was carried out in a study of memory CD8 T cells in hepatitis C reinfection. Described time point: pre-reinfection, 55 to 20 weeks before reinfection detection. The sorted cells went straight to TCR sequencing with no prior in vitro expansion. The Montreal HEPCO cohort supplied donors who inject drugs. Only in-frame clones appear in the TCRdb table, and some are missing; sequencing was by immunoSEQ multiplex PCR. The sample lists about 50,000 clones, roughly 91% occurring once. The V gene lost 6 bases and the J gene lost 3 bases, with 15 bases spanning the gap. The CDR3 extends over 15 amino acids. From germline, CDR1 is SGHVS and CDR2 FQNEAQ.

This sequence originates from a man younger than 35 with hepatitis C virus infection. Sample: naive CD8+ T cells sorted from blood. The chain has TRBV7-8 and TRBJ2-1; unclear D gene. CDR3 loop: CASSYTPLSYNEQFF. The CDR3 region has the DNA TGTGCCAGCAGTTATACCCCCCTCAGCTACAATGAGCAGTTCTTC.